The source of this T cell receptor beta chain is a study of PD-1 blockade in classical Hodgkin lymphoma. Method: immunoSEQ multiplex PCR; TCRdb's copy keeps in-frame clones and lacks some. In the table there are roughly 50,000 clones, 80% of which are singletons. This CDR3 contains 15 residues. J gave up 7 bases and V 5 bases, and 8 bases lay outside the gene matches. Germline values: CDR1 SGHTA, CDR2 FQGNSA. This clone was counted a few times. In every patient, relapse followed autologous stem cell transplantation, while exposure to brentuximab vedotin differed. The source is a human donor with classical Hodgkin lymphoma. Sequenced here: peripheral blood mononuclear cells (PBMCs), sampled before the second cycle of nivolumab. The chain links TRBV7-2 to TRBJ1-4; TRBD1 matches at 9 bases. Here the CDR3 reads CASSRATGGSEKLFF. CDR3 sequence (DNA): TGTGCCAGCAGCCGAGCGACAGGGGGTAGTGAAAAACTGTTTTTT.